The rows below give T cell receptor beta chains drawn from one sample of a study of cytomegalovirus exposure and HLA in healthy donors. The protocol was immunoSEQ multiplex PCR, while the TCRdb copy is restricted to in-frame clones and leaves out a portion. The profile shows about 130,000 clones, approximately 79% of them singletons. Sample: PBMCs. The receptors were gathered from a man aged 40-49 years in good health and CMV-seropositive. The CDR3 runs from the conserved cysteine through the conserved F or W. A D gene is named only where the DNA matches it firmly. Rows give clone size only sometimes, using once, few, many, or a class for an expanded clone.

TRBV9	TRBJ1-6	TRBD1	NA	CASSVGQGRSYNSPLHF	TGTGCCAGCAGCGTTGGACAGGGGAGATCCTATAATTCACCCCTCCACTTT
TRBV5-6	TRBJ1-2	NA	NA	CASSLTGRNYGYTF	TGTGCCAGCAGCTTGACAGGGCGCAACTATGGCTACACCTTC
TRBV25-1	TRBJ1-1	NA	few	CASSQTDRPEAFF	TGTGCCAGCAGTCAGACAGACCGCCCTGAAGCTTTCTTT
TRBV5-1	TRBJ2-7	NA	NA	CASSLGQPDSYEQYF	TGCGCCAGCAGCTTGGGACAGCCGGACTCCTACGAGCAGTACTTC
TRBV7-8	TRBJ1-3	NA	NA	CASSSRGSGNTIYF	TGTGCCAGCAGCTCCAGGGGCTCTGGAAACACCATATATTTT
TRBV5-1	TRBJ2-2	TRBD2	NA	CASSLGLAGGTGELFF	TGCGCCAGCAGCTTGGGACTAGCGGGAGGCACCGGGGAGCTGTTTTTT
TRBV11-3	TRBJ2-3	TRBD2	NA	CASSLGGRAGTDTQYF	TGTGCCAGCAGCTTAGGCGGGAGGGCCGGCACAGATACGCAGTATTTT
TRBV6-6	TRBJ1-2	TRBD1	NA	CATHRGQGFSYGYTF	TGTGCCACCCACAGGGGACAGGGGTTTTCCTATGGCTACACCTTC
TRBV7-9	TRBJ2-7	NA	NA	CASSLVGQNYEQYF	TGTGCCAGCAGCTTAGTGGGCCAAAACTACGAGCAGTACTTC
TRBV4-1	TRBJ2-2	NA	NA	CASSQMRNTGELFF	TGCGCCAGCAGCCAAATGCGGAACACCGGGGAGCTGTTTTTT
TRBV5-6	TRBJ2-7	NA	NA	CASSLGLAIYEQYF	TGTGCCAGCAGCTTGGGGCTAGCGATCTACGAGCAGTACTTC
TRBV5-1	TRBJ1-3	TRBD1	NA	CASSLSGTGSDDTIYF	TGCGCCAGCAGCTTGTCCGGGACAGGGAGTGATGACACCATATATTTT
TRBV27	TRBJ1-6	NA	NA	CASSLDISYNSPLHF	TGTGCCAGCAGTTTAGACATATCCTATAATTCACCCCTCCACTTT
TRBV7-9	TRBJ2-2	TRBD2	NA	CASSPGGSGRTGELFF	TGTGCCAGCAGCCCGGGAGGTAGCGGGAGGACCGGGGAGCTGTTTTTT
TRBV21-1	TRBJ2-1	NA	NA	CASRKEREGEEEQFF	TGTGCCAGCAGAAAGGAGCGGGAGGGCGAGGAGGAGCAGTTCTTC
TRBV7-3	TRBJ1-2	TRBD1	NA	CASSMDRGSYGYTF	TGTGCCAGCAGCATGGACAGGGGCAGCTATGGCTACACCTTC
TRBV19	TRBJ1-5	NA	NA	CATVGGWGNQPQHF	TGTGCCACCGTGGGGGGGTGGGGCAATCAGCCCCAGCATTTT
TRBV5-6	TRBJ2-1	TRBD2	few	CASSFELAGHNEQFF	TGTGCCAGCAGCTTTGAACTAGCGGGGCACAATGAGCAGTTCTTC
TRBV5-4	TRBJ2-1	NA	few	CASSTDRAYNEQFF	TGTGCCAGCAGCACCGACAGAGCCTACAATGAGCAGTTCTTC
TRBV2	TRBJ2-7	NA	NA	CASRAESYEQYF	TGTGCCAGCAGAGCGGAGTCCTACGAGCAGTACTTC
TRBV28	TRBJ1-1	NA	NA	CASRSYTVDTEAFF	TGTGCCAGCAGGAGCTATACAGTCGACACTGAAGCTTTCTTT
TRBV7-2	TRBJ1-2	TRBD1	NA	CASSFPRDRLMSGYTF	TGTGCCAGCAGCTTCCCCCGGGACAGGTTGATGTCGGGCTACACCTTC
TRBV11-2	TRBJ2-1	NA	few	CASSLEEYNEQFF	TGTGCCAGCAGCTTAGAGGAGTACAATGAGCAGTTCTTC
TRBV5-1	TRBJ1-1	NA	few	CASSETQGSNTEAFF	TGCGCCAGCAGCGAGACTCAAGGTTCGAACACTGAAGCTTTCTTT
TRBV10-3	TRBJ1-1	NA	few	CAISGRAKGETEAFF	TGTGCCATCAGTGGGCGGGCCAAGGGGGAGACTGAAGCTTTCTTT
TRBV2	TRBJ1-2	NA	NA	CASRQGSGYTF	TGTGCCAGCAGACAGGGTAGCGGCTACACCTTC
TRBV30	TRBJ2-5	NA	NA	CAWSVPGSETQYF	TGTGCCTGGAGTGTACCAGGGTCGGAGACCCAGTACTTC
TRBV13	TRBJ1-4	NA	NA	CASSPWGGVEKLFF	TGTGCCAGCAGCCCCTGGGGGGGCGTTGAAAAACTGTTTTTT
TRBV28	TRBJ1-5	NA	NA	CASTDQPQHF	TGTGCCAGCACCGATCAGCCCCAGCATTTT
TRBV19	TRBJ2-1	TRBD2	once	CASSTPRTSGRKGYYNEQFF	TGTGCCAGTAGTACCCCCCGGACTAGCGGGAGGAAGGGTTATTACAATGAGCAGTTCTTC
TRBV11-2	TRBJ2-1	NA	NA	CASSLGSNEQFF	TGTGCCAGCAGCTTAGGGAGTAATGAGCAGTTCTTC
TRBV5-6	TRBJ2-7	TRBD2	few	CASSSGLAGTSYEQYF	TGTGCCAGCAGCTCCGGACTAGCGGGAACCTCCTACGAGCAGTACTTC
TRBV5-1	TRBJ1-4	NA	NA	CASSVPTGGGLYEKLFF	TGCGCCAGCAGCGTTCCGACCGGTGGGGGCCTATATGAAAAACTGTTTTTT
TRBV6-1	TRBJ1-2	NA	few	CASSEPGLSNYGYTF	TGTGCCAGCAGTGAACCCGGACTGAGCAACTATGGCTACACCTTC
TRBV4-1	TRBJ2-2	NA	NA	CASSQFRVTGELFF	TGCGCCAGCAGCCAATTTAGAGTAACCGGGGAGCTGTTTTTT
TRBV6-5	TRBJ1-1	TRBD1	NA	CASRGQRLNTEAFF	TGTGCCAGCAGGGGACAGAGATTGAACACTGAAGCTTTCTTT
TRBV5-4	TRBJ2-3	TRBD2	NA	CASSLDREGPRTDTQYF	TGTGCCAGCAGCTTGGATCGGGAGGGCCCTCGCACAGATACGCAGTATTTT
TRBV2	TRBJ1-4	NA	NA	CASKPNYNEKLFF	TGTGCCAGCAAACCTAACTACAATGAAAAACTGTTTTTT
TRBV30	TRBJ1-6	NA	NA	CAWSVGAWGVSPLHF	TGTGCCTGGAGTGTCGGCGCATGGGGGGTGTCACCCCTCCACTTT
TRBV6-1	TRBJ1-4	NA	NA	CASNKREGGNEKLFF	TGTGCCAGCAATAAAAGGGAGGGAGGTAATGAAAAACTGTTTTTT